Below, 9 T cell receptor beta chains from the same sample are listed, as sequenced in a study of long-term antiretroviral therapy in people with HIV. This was the immunoSEQ v3.0 assay at survey level. Clones were read by immunoSEQ multiplex PCR, and TCRdb kept only the in-frame ones, dropping some. Of around 26,000 clones in the sample, 82% were seen once. This specimen was unsorted PBMCs, taken 2.9 years after starting antiretroviral therapy. These TCRs come from a man between 50 and 59 years old with HIV.

V and J are TRBV9 and TRBJ1-1; the D gene is possibly TRBD1 (6 bases). The length of the CDR3 is 14 residues. V lost 2 bases and J lost 3, with 11 bases in between. The germline V gene has CDR1 SGDLS and CDR2 YYNGEE. The CDR3 reads CASSVGGVDTEAFF. DNA for the CDR3: TGTGCCAGCAGCGTCGGGGGCGTGGACACTGAAGCTTTCTTT.

In this sample, this clone turned up once. V and J are TRBV5-1 and TRBJ1-4, with D perhaps matching TRBD1 (6 bases). Germline loops: CDR1 SGHRS, CDR2 YFSETQ. Trimming pared 0 bases from V and 5 bases from J, leaving 20 bases between. The length of the CDR3 is 18 residues. CDR3 DNA sequence: TGCGCCAGCAGCTTGGACTGGGGGGCGCCAGGTCGGAATGAAAAACTGTTTTTT. Amino acid sequence: CASSLDWGAPGRNEKLFF. Full variable domain (outside the CDR3, taken from reference TRBV5-1 and TRBJ1-4): KAGVTQTPRYLIKTRGQQVTLSCSPISGHRSVSWYQQTPGQGLQFLFEYFSETQRNKGNFPGRFSGRQFSNSRSEMNVSTLELGDSALYLCASSLDWGAPGRNEKLFFGSGTQLSVL.

The chain combines TRBV6-6 with TRBJ1-2, with TRBD1 matching 8 bases. V dropped 6 bases and J dropped 2; count of bases not matched to a gene: 5. Germline CDR1 and CDR2: MNHNY and SVGAGI (reference sequence). The CDR3 runs 14 residues. In DNA, the CDR3 is TGTGCCAGCAGAGAGCAGGGGGCGAACTATGGCTACACCTTC. Amino acid sequence: CASREQGANYGYTF.

V is TRBV6-5 and J is TRBJ1-4; 8 positions match TRBD1. CDR3 length: 14 amino acids. Unmatched junction bases numbered 7, after V lost 9 bases and J lost 4 bases. Germline V gives CDR1 MNHEY, CDR2 SVGAGI. The CDR3 loop reads CASTPGGGNEKLFF. In DNA form, the CDR3 reads TGTGCCAGTACCCCAGGGGGCGGTAATGAAAAACTGTTTTTT.

The gene calls are TRBV7-2 and TRBJ2-3; D remains unclear. Trimming removed 2 bases from V and 2 bases from J, with 8 bases in between. The CDR3 is 14 residues long. Germline CDR1 is SGHTA and CDR2 is FQGNSA. The CDR3 protein is CASSLSGITDTQYF. The CDR3 DNA reads as TGTGCCAGCAGCTTATCAGGTATCACAGATACGCAGTATTTT.

The CDR3 sequence: CASSSWTEAFF. The CDR3 DNA reads as TGTGCCAGCAGCTCGTGGACTGAAGCTTTCTTT. The genes are TRBV7-9 and TRBJ1-1, with D uncertain. CDR1 is SEHNR and CDR2 is FQNEAQ in the germline V gene (reference sequence). This CDR3 has 11 amino acids. Between the trimmed V and J ends, which lost 4 bases and 5 bases, there was a span of 5 bases.

This chain uses TRBV5-1 with TRBJ1-3; D is undetermined. This CDR3 has 15 residues. Germline CDR1 is SGHRS and CDR2 is YFSETQ. Trimming removed 0 bases at V and 0 bases at J, with 7 bases between. The CDR3 DNA is TGCGCCAGCAGCTTGGGGCTATACTCTGGAAACACCATATATTTT. This codes for CASSLGLYSGNTIYF.

This CDR3 reads CASSTSRTGFYSNQPQHF. CDR3 DNA sequence: TGTGCCAGCAGTACATCTCGGACGGGTTTCTATAGCAATCAGCCCCAGCATTTT. The chain combines TRBV2 with TRBJ1-5; D not resolved. The CDR3 has 18 amino acids. Germline CDR1 and CDR2: SNHLY and FYNNEI. Trimming shortened V by 5 bases and J by 0 bases, and 20 bases separated the two germline ends.

This clone appeared a single time. This chain joins TRBV11-2 and TRBJ1-1; TRBD1 is a possible D gene (6 bases). The V gene's germline CDR1 is SGHAT and CDR2 FQNNGV. V was trimmed by 0 bases and J by 8 bases, leaving 10 bases between them. This CDR3 is 13 amino acids long. The CDR3 sequence: CASSLDWGREAFF. In DNA form, the CDR3 reads TGTGCCAGCAGCTTAGACTGGGGGCGGGAAGCTTTCTTT.